These 9 T cell receptor beta chains were sequenced from one sample in a study of T cells in Graves' hyperthyroidism and ophthalmopathy. Using RNA transcripts as the source, TCR beta CDR3 regions were amplified. Carried out on the TCR CDR3, a first-round RT-PCR used the HTBI primer set. TCRdb ran MiXCR on the multiplex PCR reads and lists one entry per CDR3 protein. There are approximately 690,000 distinct CDR3 sequences in the sample; about 20% occur only once, and 30% to 40% lies in the top ten. Source material: blood. These receptors were collected from a man aged 30 to 45 with Graves' ophthalmopathy.

In the case of this clonotype: This may stem from a read error, because a much larger clone lies one nucleotide away. The DNA is left out, because the CDR3 cannot be placed on it with certainty; the CDR3 is given as TCRdb lists it. This rearrangement joins TRBV28 to TRBJ1-2. The CDR3 sequence runs 13 residues, both termini included. Germline V gene sequence: CDR1 MDHEN, CDR2 SYDVKM. This CDR3 reads CAIGTSTNYGCTF.

The chain recombines TRBV11-2 with TRBJ1-2; D gene ambiguous. The germline V and J ends were trimmed by 5 bases and 9 bases, with 22 bases remaining between them. Germline V gives CDR1 SGHAT, CDR2 FQNNGV. The CDR3 is made up of 15 amino acids. Here the CDR3 reads CASSPRPAVAFSYTF. The CDR3 DNA follows: TGTGCCAGCAGCCCCCGGCCGGCAGTAGCGTTTAGCTACACCTTC.

The count of this clonotype is one. The chain employs TRBV29-1 and TRBJ2-1, with 8 bases fitting TRBD2. This CDR3 region has 14 residues. With 8 bases clipped from V and 13 bases from J, the junction kept 19 bases outside the gene matches. The germline gives CDR1 SQVTM, CDR2 ANQGSEA. This CDR3 is CSCPGGGTSVSQFF. The CDR3 coding sequence is TGCAGCTGTCCGGGAGGGGGAACTAGCGTCAGTCAGTTCTTC.

The chain joins TRBV4-3 to TRBJ2-7; 8 bases are a match to TRBD1. Germline CDR1 is LGHNA and CDR2 is YSLEER. V lost 4 bases to trimming and J lost 6 bases; unmatched junction nucleotides: 14. The CDR3 is made up of 16 amino acids. The CDR3 region is CASSPDYGQGFLEQYF. In nucleotides, the CDR3 is TGCGCCAGCAGCCCAGACTACGGACAGGGATTTCTCGAGCAGTACTTC.

V and J are TRBV20-1 and TRBJ2-7; tentative D call: TRBD1 (5 bases). Germline V gene data show CDR1 as DFQATT and CDR2 as SNEGSKA (reference sequence). V shed 4 bases and J shed 2 bases, with 9 bases lying between them. The CDR3 length is 12 residues. The CDR3: CSAKRQTYEQYF. CDR3 in DNA: TGCAGTGCTAAAAGACAGACCTACGAGCAGTACTTC.

A few counts support this clonotype. J is TRBJ2-7 and V is TRBV11-3, with 8 positions matching TRBD1. Germline CDR1 is SGHNT and CDR2 is YENEEA. The CDR3 is 18 residues long. V shed 5 bases, J shed 5 bases, and the junction held 20 bases outside the gene matches. Here the CDR3 DNA reads TGTGCCAGCAGCCTACAACTTTCTCCGGACAGGGCCTTGCACGAGCAGTACTTC. It yields the protein CASSLQLSPDRALHEQYF.

V usage is TRBV5-8 and J usage is TRBJ2-2, with D possibly being TRBD2 (6 bases). The germline gives CDR1 SGHTS, CDR2 YDEGEE. CDR3 size: 19 residues. Deletions cut 5 bases from V and 2 bases from J, with 25 bases between. CDR3 DNA: TGTGCCAGCAGAGCCCGGTCGACTAGTCAGCCCAAAAACACCGGGGAGCTGTTTTTT. Its protein is CASRARSTSQPKNTGELFF.

This clonotype was counted ten times or more. The V gene is TRBV5-6, the J gene TRBJ1-1; 11 bases map to TRBD1. Trimming removed 5 bases from V and 0 bases from J; junction bases left unmatched: 6. CDR3 length: 16 residues. Looked up from germline, CDR1 is SGHDT and CDR2 is YYEEEE. The CDR3 DNA reads TGTGCCAGCAGAATGGACAGGGGGCTAATGAACACTGAAGCTTTCTTT. It specifies CASRMDRGLMNTEAFF.

The chain joins TRBV29-1 to TRBJ2-1; 9 nucleotides line up with TRBD2. The CDR3 is made up of 14 amino acids. The germline gives CDR1 SQVTM, CDR2 ANQGSEA. V shed 6 bases and J 7 bases; nucleotides not matched to a gene: 10. DNA of the CDR3: TGCAGCGTAAGGCTAGCGGGAATTAGGAATGAGCAGTTCTTC. It encodes CSVRLAGIRNEQFF.